This TCR beta chain is drawn from a study of blood T cells in healthy people across ages. Study-wide results and caveats: It was held that diversity estimates obtained from one million T cells represented underestimates.

Sample-barcoded 5' priming and a J-beta primer mix drove a second PCR of about 6 to 12 cycles. A template-switch adaptor containing 12 random nucleotides labeled each cDNA molecule. One entry per CDR3 protein results from TCRdb running MiXCR on the 5' RACE reads. The table includes 1.6 million or so distinct CDR3 sequences, around 36% detected once. With regard to this clonotype: Its antigen is not identified.

Germline-derived CDR1 and CDR2 are MNHEY and SMNVEV (reference sequence). The V gene end was trimmed by 5 bases and the J gene end by 3 bases; junction bases not matched to a gene: 6. The CDR3 runs to 15 residues. The authors isolated at least 6.5 million PBMCs per sample. This TCR came from a woman between 25 and 40 years old in good health. V usage is TRBV27 and J usage is TRBJ2-3, with 9 bases fitting TRBD1. The sequenced sample consisted of blood. The CDR3: CASSERDRETDTQYF. CDR3 bases: TGTGCCAGCAGTGAACGGGACAGGGAGACAGATACGCAGTATTTT.